A selection of T cell receptor beta chains follows, all from one sample in a study of T cells after yellow fever vaccination. TCRdb called the 5' RACE reads again in MiXCR, with one record for every CDR3 protein. The sample carries hundreds of thousands of distinct CDR3 sequences, 20% to 25% recorded once. Sequencing was performed on PBMCs, taken approximately 20 days after the first yellow fever vaccination. The receptors shown here come from a man aged 18 to 29 who received the YFV17D yellow fever vaccine. Both conserved end residues are part of each CDR3. Clone size, where shown, is once, few, many, or a class for clones that have expanded.

V	size	J	CDR3
TRBV4-3	-	TRBJ1-2	CASSQDPVPAINYGYTF
TRBV24-1	-	TRBJ2-3	CATSDLIFTSTDTQYF
TRBV12-3/TRBV12-4	few	TRBJ2-2	CASSTGVWSGELFF
TRBV4-2	few	TRBJ2-3	CASSPIGGGGTDTQYF
TRBV28	few	TRBJ1-2	CASSLSRRVSGYTF
TRBV20-1	-	TRBJ1-5	CSASLGGPTQPQHF
TRBV20-1	-	TRBJ2-2	CSAPQRAGGVTGELFF
TRBV5-1	-	TRBJ2-6	CASATGSGANVLTF
TRBV11-2	few	TRBJ2-3	CASSSRLADTQYF
TRBV7-9	few	TRBJ2-2	CASSFRERTGELFF
TRBV6-5	few	TRBJ2-7	CASSVLYEQYF
TRBV7-2	-	TRBJ2-5	CASSPGASFEETQYF
TRBV4-1	-	TRBJ2-5	CASSQVDSGIQETQYF
TRBV9	few	TRBJ2-3	CASSKSAGSADTQYF
TRBV5-4	few	TRBJ2-5	CASSLPGLDETQYF
TRBV6-5	-	TRBJ2-7	CASSYSKARGRDEQYF
TRBV5-1	few	TRBJ2-3	CASANRGLEADTQYF
TRBV5-6	-	TRBJ2-1	CASSLEPGWNEQFF
TRBV12-3/TRBV12-4	-	TRBJ2-1	CAITAEGDEQFF
TRBV20-1	once	TRBJ2-2	CSARPAVNTGELFF
TRBV5-1	-	TRBJ1-3	CASSLEPSSSGNTIYF
TRBV6-1	-	TRBJ2-5	CASSAGSEETQYF
TRBV5-1	many	TRBJ1-4	CASSLGQGGEKLFF
TRBV19	-	TRBJ2-1	CASSIASSGAYNEQFF
TRBV3-1	-	TRBJ1-6	CATSQVNRDNSPLHF
TRBV5-1	-	TRBJ2-3	CASSWEGQIGDTQYF
TRBV12-3/TRBV12-4	many	TRBJ2-7	CASTPGGDYEQYF
TRBV20-1	-	TRBJ1-5	CSARRGYQPQHF
TRBV2	few	TRBJ1-3	CASSVQAGIGNTIYF
TRBV10-3	many	TRBJ2-3	CAISDPALGFTDTQYF
TRBV9	-	TRBJ1-6	CASSPGGRGSPLHF
TRBV11-2	few	TRBJ1-5	CASSFLQGNQPQHF
TRBV5-4	few	TRBJ2-5	CASSLGLAENQETQYF
TRBV12-3/TRBV12-4	-	TRBJ2-3	CASSLKERGLAGYWDTQYF
TRBV20-1	-	TRBJ2-2	CSATPGPGGNTGELFF
TRBV5-4	many	TRBJ1-1	CASRAETSEAFF
TRBV5-1	few	TRBJ2-1	CASSPSGDSYNEQFF
TRBV4-2	-	TRBJ1-1	CASSQEERAGEGRGAEAFF
TRBV6-1	-	TRBJ1-2	CASSAEQGDHYGYTF
TRBV27	few	TRBJ2-7	CASSLNWDSYEQYF
TRBV6-5	-	TRBJ1-1	CASSNPGSGNTEAFF
TRBV20-1	few	TRBJ1-6	CSARRRTGYNSPLHF
TRBV20-1	-	TRBJ2-3	CSAAKKAGNADTQYF
TRBV20-1	-	TRBJ1-6	CSAVKNPLSPLHF
TRBV7-9	-	TRBJ2-5	CASSRQGPQETQYF
TRBV7-9	few	TRBJ2-3	CASSPQPRDTQYF
TRBV6-5	few	TRBJ1-2	CASSYSDSSFYGYTF
TRBV29-1	-	TRBJ2-1	CSVDGTSGAYNEQFF
TRBV11-2	-	TRBJ1-5	CASSAHLLDGYSNQPQHF